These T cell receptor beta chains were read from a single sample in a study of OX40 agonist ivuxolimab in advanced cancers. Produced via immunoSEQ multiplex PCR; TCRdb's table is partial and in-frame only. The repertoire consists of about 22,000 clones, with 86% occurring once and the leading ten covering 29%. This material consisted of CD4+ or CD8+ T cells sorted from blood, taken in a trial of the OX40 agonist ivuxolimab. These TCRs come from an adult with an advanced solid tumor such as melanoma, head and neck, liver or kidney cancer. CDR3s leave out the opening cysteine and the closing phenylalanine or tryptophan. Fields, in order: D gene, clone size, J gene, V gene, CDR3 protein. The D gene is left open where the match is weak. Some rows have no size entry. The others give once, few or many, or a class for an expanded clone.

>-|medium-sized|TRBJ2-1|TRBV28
ASRYRESSYNEQF
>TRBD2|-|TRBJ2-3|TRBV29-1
SAPSGRDTDTQY
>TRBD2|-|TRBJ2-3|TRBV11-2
ASSQLAGGHTDTQY
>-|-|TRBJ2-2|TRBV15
ATSQMGWGEGELF
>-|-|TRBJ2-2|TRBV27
ASSLNREVMTGELF
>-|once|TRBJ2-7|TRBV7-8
ASSSRVTTAGEQY
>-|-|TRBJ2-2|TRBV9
ASSVRGPNTGELF
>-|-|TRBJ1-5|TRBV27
ASSPWRQINQPQH
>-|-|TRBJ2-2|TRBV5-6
ASSLAIAVGELF
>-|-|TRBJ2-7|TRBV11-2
ASSFPSGTEQY
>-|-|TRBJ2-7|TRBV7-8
ASSLASRGAAEQY
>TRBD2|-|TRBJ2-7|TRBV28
ASSLLAGGPYEQY
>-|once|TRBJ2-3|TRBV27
ASSLLPNTDTQY
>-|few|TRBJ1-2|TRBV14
ASSPALSGYGYT
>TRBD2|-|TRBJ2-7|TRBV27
ASSLGLAGAYEQY
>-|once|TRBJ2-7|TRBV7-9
ASSKTAYEQY
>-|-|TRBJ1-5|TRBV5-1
ASSLSQNQPQH
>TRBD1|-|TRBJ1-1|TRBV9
ASSVEGGYTEAF
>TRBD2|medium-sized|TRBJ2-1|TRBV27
ASSLSGTSGMREQF
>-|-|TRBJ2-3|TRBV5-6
ASSLEHTQY
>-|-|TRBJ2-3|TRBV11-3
ASTGAGRTDTQY
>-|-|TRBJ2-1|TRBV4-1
ASSQGWGRDEQF
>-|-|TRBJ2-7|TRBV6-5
ASTTNYEQY
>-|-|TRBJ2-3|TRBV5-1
ASSLAGGGGGTDTQY
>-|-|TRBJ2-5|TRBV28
ASSSGDPGRSADPQETQY
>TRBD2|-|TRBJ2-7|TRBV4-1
ASSQDTSGANYEQY
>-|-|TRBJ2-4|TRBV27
ASSSGLAKNIQY
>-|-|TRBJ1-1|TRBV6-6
ASSYSGEHGTEAF
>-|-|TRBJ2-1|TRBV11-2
ASSLEGAVVDEQF
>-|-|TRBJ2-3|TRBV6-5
ASSWDSTDTQY
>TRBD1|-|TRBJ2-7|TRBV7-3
ASSFGTGPYEQY
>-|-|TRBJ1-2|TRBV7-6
ASSPPRSDGDFNYGYT
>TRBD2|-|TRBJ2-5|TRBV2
ASSEALGGRGETQY
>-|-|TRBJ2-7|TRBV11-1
ASRSINEQY
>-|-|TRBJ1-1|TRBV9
ASTRGGEAF
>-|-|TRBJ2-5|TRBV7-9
ASTPTEDPQETQY
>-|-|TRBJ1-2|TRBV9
ASSVADWHGYT
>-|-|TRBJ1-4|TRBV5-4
ASTQPGTKDEKLF
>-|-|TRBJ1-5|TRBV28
ASLRGTFSNQPQH
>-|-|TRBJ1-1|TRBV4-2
ASSQEGVNTEAF
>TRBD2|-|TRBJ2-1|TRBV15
ATSRDIETSGRAVNEQF
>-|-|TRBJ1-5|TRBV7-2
ASSFRRTLAGEPQH
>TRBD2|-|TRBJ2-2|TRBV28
ASSPPGTSGSGGELF
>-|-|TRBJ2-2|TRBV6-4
ASSDRGAGELF
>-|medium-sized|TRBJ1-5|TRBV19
ASSLNSNQPQH
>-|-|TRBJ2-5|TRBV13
ASSLRQSQETQY
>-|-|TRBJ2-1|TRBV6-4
ASSVGTGTREQF
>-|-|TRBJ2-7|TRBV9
ASSVTGQTVYEQY
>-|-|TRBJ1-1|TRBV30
AWTGGSTEAF
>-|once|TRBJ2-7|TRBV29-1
SARASAYEQY
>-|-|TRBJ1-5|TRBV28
ASSLERVRDQPQH
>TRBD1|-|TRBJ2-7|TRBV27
ASRYGTGGQGEQY
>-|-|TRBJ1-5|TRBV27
ASSLMGNQPQH
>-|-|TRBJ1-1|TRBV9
ASSAGGSEAF